These T cell receptor beta chains were read from a single sample in a study of metastatic and nonmetastatic thyroid tumors. TCRdb re-analyzed the PCR reads using MiXCR. The table shows just under 20,000 clones, with roughly 20% occurring only once. The sequencing input was adjacent normal tissue. All receptors come from a female donor with papillary thyroid cancer or a benign thyroid nodule (not recorded which). Some clones in this sample may be carry-over from other donors' samples. The CDR3 runs from the conserved cysteine through the conserved F or W. The D gene is left open where the match is weak. The size entry is marked missing in some rows and otherwise reads once, few, many or a size class.

d_gene	v_gene	abundance	j_gene	CDR3nt	CDR3aa
.	TRBV3-1	many	TRBJ2-1	TGTGCCAGCAGCTTAGCACTAGCTCACAATGAGCAGTTCTTC	CASSLALAHNEQFF
.	TRBV12-3/TRBV12-4	.	TRBJ2-7	TGTGCCAGCAGTTATAGGGGCTACGAGCAGTACTTC	CASSYRGYEQYF
.	TRBV6-1	medium-sized	TRBJ1-4	TGTGCCAGCAGTGATTGGACCGGGACCGACGGCTCGGTAAAACTGTTTTTT	CASSDWTGTDGSVKLFF
.	TRBV7-9	few	TRBJ1-5	TGTGCCAGCAGCTTAGATATGCATCCCCAGCATTTT	CASSLDMHPQHF
.	TRBV20-1	few	TRBJ2-7	TGCAGTGCTCACGGACCGGGCTCCTACGAGCAGTACTTC	CSAHGPGSYEQYF
TRBD1	TRBV27	medium-sized	TRBJ2-7	TGTGCCAGTTCAGACAGGGGGTACTACGAGCAGTACTTC	CASSDRGYYEQYF
.	TRBV5-1	.	TRBJ1-3	TGCGCCAGCAGCTTGGGGTTCTCTGGAAACACCATATATTTT	CASSLGFSGNTIYF
.	TRBV12-3/TRBV12-4	.	TRBJ2-3	TGTGCCAGCAGTTGGGGTAGGGATCGGACAGATACGCAGTATTTT	CASSWGRDRTDTQYF
.	TRBV27	few	TRBJ2-7	TGTGCCAGCAGCTCCTACGAGCAGTACTTC	CASSSYEQYF
.	TRBV6-2/TRBV6-3	medium-sized	TRBJ2-7	TGTGCCAGCAGCCCACCTTTCTACGAGCAGTACTTC	CASSPPFYEQYF
.	TRBV3-1	.	TRBJ1-5	TGTGCCAGCAGCCGCGACAGCAATCAGCCCCAGCATTTT	CASSRDSNQPQHF
.	TRBV24-1	few	TRBJ2-1	TGTGCCACCAGTGACCCCGCACGGGATGAGCAGTTCTTC	CATSDPARDEQFF